This entry lists 12 T cell receptor beta chains sequenced from one sample in a study of OX40 agonist ivuxolimab in advanced cancers. Assay: immunoSEQ multiplex PCR; the TCRdb copy retains only in-frame clones and omits some. Of 45,000 to 70,000 clones listed, 83% are singletons. The source was CD4+ or CD8+ T cells sorted from blood, collected in a trial of the OX40 agonist ivuxolimab. These receptor sequences come from an adult with an advanced solid tumor such as melanoma, head and neck, liver or kidney cancer.

This clone has more than one count but fewer than ten. The chain recombines TRBV7-9 with TRBJ2-7, with a tentative D call TRBD1 (5 bases). The CDR3 is 12 residues long. V was clipped by 6 bases and J by 4 bases, with 10 bases between them. Looked up from germline, CDR1 is SEHNR and CDR2 is FQNEAQ (reference sequence). The CDR3 nucleotides read TGTGCCAGCAGTTCTCAGGGATACGAGCAGTACTTC. Its protein is CASSSQGYEQYF.

For the CDR3, the DNA is TGTGCCAGCAGTCATCCGGGAAACACCATATATTTT. Its translation: CASSHPGNTIYF. V gene TRBV4-2 combines with J gene TRBJ1-3; D unclear. From germline, CDR1 is LGHNA and CDR2 YNFKEQ. Deletions cut 6 bases from V and 4 bases from J, with 7 bases between. The CDR3 extends over 12 amino acids.

The chain links TRBV11-3 to TRBJ2-1; D gene unclear. The CDR3 covers 12 residues. Germline V gene sequence: CDR1 SGHNT, CDR2 YENEEA. Deletions cut 8 bases from V and 6 bases from J, with 11 bases between. CDR3 DNA sequence: TGTGCCAGCTTGACGGTGCGCAATGAGCAGTTCTTC. Its translation is CASLTVRNEQFF.

The chain carries TRBV19 and TRBJ1-3; D call uncertain. CDR1 LNHDA and CDR2 SQIVND come from the germline V gene (reference sequence). The V end lost 6 bases, the J end lost 0 bases, and 9 bases lay between the germline ends. The CDR3 totals 14 residues. CDR3 sequence reads: CASRSRNSGNTIYF. The CDR3 nucleotides read TGTGCCAGTAGGTCCAGGAACTCTGGAAACACCATATATTTT.

This chain uses TRBV7-9 with TRBJ1-6; tentative D call: TRBD1 (5 bases). V gave up 3 bases and J gave up 7 bases, with 13 bases separating them. The CDR3 totals 15 residues. Germline V gene lookup returns CDR1 SEHNR and CDR2 FQNEAQ (reference sequence). The chain's CDR3 is CASSLGTTKNSPLHF. In DNA form, the CDR3 reads TGTGCCAGCAGCTTGGGGACGACGAAGAATTCACCCCTCCACTTT.

The chain couples TRBV18 to TRBJ2-3, with 8 bases identical to TRBD2. After removal of 2 bases from V and 0 bases from J, the junction contained 10 bases not matched to a gene. This CDR3 has 18 amino acids. CDR1 KGHSH and CDR2 LQKENI come from the germline V gene. The CDR3 region has the DNA TGTGCCAGCTCACCATGGTCCCCCGCGGGGGGTAGCACAGATACGCAGTATTTT. This codes for CASSPWSPAGGSTDTQYF.

The chain combines TRBV6-1 with TRBJ2-3; tentatively, D is TRBD2 (6 bases). Germline CDR1 and CDR2: MNHNS and SASEGT. This CDR3 spans 14 amino acids. V dropped 4 bases and J dropped 1 base, with 9 bases sitting between them. CDR3 bases: TGTGCCAGCAGTGCCCCTAGCGGCACAGATACGCAGTATTTT. Encoded protein: CASSAPSGTDTQYF.

The chain has TRBV7-9 and TRBJ2-5; D unclear. This CDR3 region has 15 residues. From germline, CDR1 is SEHNR and CDR2 FQNEAQ (reference sequence). V lost 6 bases and J lost 1, with 15 bases in between. The CDR3 loop is CASSPDVGPQETQYF. CDR3 DNA sequence: TGTGCCAGCAGTCCAGATGTCGGGCCCCAAGAGACCCAGTACTTC.

J is TRBJ2-6 and V is TRBV2; possible D gene TRBD1, 5 bases. The CDR3 length is 10 residues. CDR1 SNHLY and CDR2 FYNNEI come from the germline V gene. V was trimmed by 8 bases and J by 16 bases, leaving 12 bases between them. CDR3 sequence reads: CASRQPGLTF. CDR3 sequence (DNA): TGTGCCAGCCGACAGCCCGGTCTGACTTTC.

The gene calls are TRBV18 and TRBJ2-7; D is unclear. The germline V gene has CDR1 KGHSH and CDR2 LQKENI. The V end was cut by 6 bases, the J end by 0 bases, with 18 bases between. The CDR3 runs 16 residues. The CDR3 DNA reads as TGTGCCAGCTCGCCCGCCCCACTGCGTAGCTCCTACGAGCAGTACTTC. Residues: CASSPAPLRSSYEQYF.

This clone was counted between two and nine times. A read error may account for a junction end that differs from germline. V is TRBV5-1 and J is TRBJ2-3; TRBD2 is a possible D gene (6 bases). The CDR3 extends over 16 amino acids. Germline V CDR1 and CDR2: SGHRS, YFSETQ. CDR3 nucleotide sequence: TGTGCCAGCAGCCCGGTGGATAGCGGACGTCCAGATACGCAGTATTTT. It is translated as CASSPVDSGRPDTQYF.

The CDR3 is CASSQMGLAGYEQFF. The DNA of the CDR3 is TGTGCCAGCTCACAAATGGGACTAGCGGGCTATGAGCAGTTCTTC. This rearrangement joins TRBV18 to TRBJ2-1; 12 bases are shared with TRBD2. The germline V gene has CDR1 KGHSH and CDR2 LQKENI. V shed 4 bases and J 8 bases; nucleotides not matched to a gene: 6. There are 15 residues in the CDR3.